This T cell receptor beta chain was profiled in a study of cytomegalovirus exposure and HLA in healthy donors. This CDR3 is 17 amino acids long. After removal of 4 bases from V and 0 bases from J, the junction contained 5 bases not matched to a gene. The V gene's germline CDR1 is KGHSH and CDR2 LQKENI. With regard to this clone: Its matching antigen is unknown.

Measured with immunoSEQ multiplex PCR; TCRdb has only the in-frame clones, and not every one. The table records fewer than 150,000 clones, approximately 90% of them present only once. The study's findings and limits: In a later analysis, first-cohort TCR clusters were found to tend to co-occur in the roughly 120 validation repertoires. Reported results showed that the classifier diagnosed cytomegalovirus status with high specificity and sensitivity.

The chain links TRBV18 to TRBJ2-2; 10 bases fit TRBD1. The clonotype originates from a man between 18 and 29 years old in good health and CMV-seronegative. Sequencing was done on a sample of PBMCs. CDR3 nucleotide sequence: TGTGCCAGCTCACTCGACAGGGGGCTAACGAACACCGGGGAGCTGTTTTTT. Translated: CASSLDRGLTNTGELFF.